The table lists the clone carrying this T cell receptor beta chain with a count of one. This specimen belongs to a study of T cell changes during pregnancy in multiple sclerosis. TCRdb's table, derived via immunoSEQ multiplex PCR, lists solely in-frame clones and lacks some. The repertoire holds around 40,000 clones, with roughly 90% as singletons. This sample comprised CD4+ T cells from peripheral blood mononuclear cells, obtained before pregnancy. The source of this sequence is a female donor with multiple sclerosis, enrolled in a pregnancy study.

CDR3 amino acids: CASSVIPPGVTEAFF. The CDR3, as DNA: TGTGCCAGCAGTGTGATCCCTCCGGGGGTGACTGAAGCTTTCTTT. The rearrangement joins TRBV2 to TRBJ1-1; a weak D match, TRBD1 (5 bases). This CDR3 has 15 residues. From germline, CDR1 is SNHLY and CDR2 FYNNEI. Trimming cost V 4 bases and J 5 bases, with 17 bases left between them.